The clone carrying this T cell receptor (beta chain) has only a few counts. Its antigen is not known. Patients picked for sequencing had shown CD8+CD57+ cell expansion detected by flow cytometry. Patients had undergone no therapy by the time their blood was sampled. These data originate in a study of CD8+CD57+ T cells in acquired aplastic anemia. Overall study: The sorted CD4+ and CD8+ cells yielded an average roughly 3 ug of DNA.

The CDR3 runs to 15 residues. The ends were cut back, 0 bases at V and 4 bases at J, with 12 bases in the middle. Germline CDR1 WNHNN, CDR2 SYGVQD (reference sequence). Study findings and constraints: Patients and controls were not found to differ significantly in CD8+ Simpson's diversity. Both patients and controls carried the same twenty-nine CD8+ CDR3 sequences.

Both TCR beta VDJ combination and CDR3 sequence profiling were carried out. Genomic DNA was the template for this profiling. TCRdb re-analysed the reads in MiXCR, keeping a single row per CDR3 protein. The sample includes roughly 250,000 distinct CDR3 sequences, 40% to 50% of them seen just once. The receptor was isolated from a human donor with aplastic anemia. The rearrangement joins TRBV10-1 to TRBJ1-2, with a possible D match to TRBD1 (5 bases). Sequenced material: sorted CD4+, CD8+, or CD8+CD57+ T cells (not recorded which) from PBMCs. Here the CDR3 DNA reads TGCGCCAGCAGTGAGTCCCCAGGGTTCAGCTATGGCTACACCTTC. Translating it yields CASSESPGFSYGYTF.